This TCR beta chain came from a study of CD8 T cells in ankylosing spondylitis. Study observations and caveats: Clones linked to disease, bearing a CD8+ phenotype, were relatively rare in peripheral blood. The study identified a TCR beta motif of about eight highly homologous variants that appeared characteristic of ankylosing spondylitis blood.

V lost 2 bases and J lost 8, with 12 bases in between. CDR1 is MNHNY, CDR2 SVGAGI, per germline (reference sequence). The CDR3 length is 13 residues. This clonotype showed up just a few times. Its antigen remains unknown. TCRdb re-derived calls from the 5' RACE reads in MiXCR, one entry per CDR3 protein. The repertoire includes more than 650,000 distinct CDR3 sequences, approximately 10% of them detected once, and 0.45% to 0.6% sits in the top ten. This sequence joins TRBV6-6 and TRBJ1-1; D is ambiguous. This TCR derives from a male donor with ankylosing spondylitis. Sequenced sample: blood, either unsorted or a sorted T cell fraction (not recorded which). The CDR3 sequence is CASSYPSEVEAFF. CDR3 coding DNA: TGTGCCAGCAGTTACCCTTCCGAGGTAGAAGCTTTCTTT.